The rows below give T cell receptor beta chains drawn from one sample of a study of T cell responses to AZD1222 COVID-19 vaccine. Repertoires were generated with immunoSEQ multiplex PCR, while TCRdb's copy carries only in-frame clones and drops some. The sample gives over 110,000 clones, 93% of which show up once; approximately 5.4% is in the top ten. The source material was peripheral blood, sampled on day 0 of AZD1222 vaccination. These receptors all stem from an adult in good health. CDR3s include the opening cysteine and the closing phenylalanine or tryptophan. The order of the fields is V gene, D gene, J gene, clone size, CDR3 protein, CDR3 DNA. D genes are given only for firm matches. Only some rows state a clone size, as once, few, many or a class for expanded clones.

v_gene: TRBV7-9
d_gene: TRBD1
j_gene: TRBJ2-7
abundance: .
CDR3aa: CASSPSQGAWEQYF
CDR3nt: TGTGCCAGCAGCCCCTCACAGGGGGCTTGGGAGCAGTACTTC

v_gene: TRBV7-2
d_gene: TRBD1
j_gene: TRBJ2-7
abundance: once
CDR3aa: CASSLLPGQGWGYEQYF
CDR3nt: TGTGCCAGCAGCTTACTCCCCGGACAGGGCTGGGGCTACGAGCAGTACTTC

v_gene: TRBV7-2
d_gene: TRBD1
j_gene: TRBJ2-1
abundance: .
CDR3aa: CASSARPGTGMYNEQFF
CDR3nt: TGTGCCAGCAGCGCCAGGCCGGGGACAGGGATGTACAATGAGCAGTTCTTC

v_gene: TRBV7-2
d_gene: .
j_gene: TRBJ1-4
abundance: .
CDR3aa: CASSFYDQEKLFF
CDR3nt: TGTGCCAGCAGCTTTTACGACCAGGAAAAACTGTTTTTT

v_gene: TRBV15
d_gene: .
j_gene: TRBJ2-1
abundance: .
CDR3aa: CATSTRTTYNEQFF
CDR3nt: TGTGCCACCAGCACCAGGACAACCTACAATGAGCAGTTCTTC

v_gene: TRBV6-1
d_gene: .
j_gene: TRBJ1-2
abundance: .
CDR3aa: CASSEPGEPYGYTF
CDR3nt: TGTGCCAGCAGTGAACCGGGGGAGCCCTATGGCTACACCTTC

v_gene: TRBV19
d_gene: .
j_gene: TRBJ2-2
abundance: .
CDR3aa: CASIGEYYTGELFF
CDR3nt: TGTGCCAGTATTGGAGAGTACTACACCGGGGAGCTGTTTTTT

v_gene: TRBV10-3
d_gene: TRBD1
j_gene: TRBJ2-7
abundance: once
CDR3aa: CAISDTGGASSYEQYF
CDR3nt: TGTGCCATCAGTGATACAGGGGGCGCGTCGTCCTACGAGCAGTACTTC

v_gene: TRBV7-2
d_gene: .
j_gene: TRBJ1-5
abundance: .
CDR3aa: CASSTEPSGPFYLPQHF
CDR3nt: TGTGCCAGCAGCACGGAGCCATCGGGGCCGTTCTATCTTCCCCAGCATTTT

v_gene: TRBV5-6
d_gene: .
j_gene: TRBJ2-7
abundance: .
CDR3aa: CASSFRAYEQYF
CDR3nt: TGTGCCAGCAGCTTTAGGGCCTACGAGCAGTACTTC

v_gene: TRBV7-9
d_gene: .
j_gene: TRBJ2-1
abundance: .
CDR3aa: CASTPVGVSSYNEQFF
CDR3nt: TGTGCCAGCACCCCGGTGGGGGTAAGCTCCTACAATGAGCAGTTCTTC

v_gene: TRBV5-5
d_gene: .
j_gene: TRBJ2-2
abundance: .
CDR3aa: CASSLGQLNTGELFF
CDR3nt: TGTGCCAGCAGCTTGGGCCAGCTGAACACCGGGGAGCTGTTTTTT

v_gene: TRBV7-9
d_gene: TRBD2
j_gene: TRBJ2-1
abundance: .
CDR3aa: CASRTSARGDEQFF
CDR3nt: TGTGCCAGCAGGACTAGCGCCAGGGGCGATGAGCAGTTCTTC

v_gene: TRBV6-5
d_gene: .
j_gene: TRBJ2-7
abundance: .
CDR3aa: CASRALVGPEQYF
CDR3nt: TGTGCCAGCAGAGCCCTAGTCGGGCCCGAGCAGTACTTC

v_gene: TRBV6-4
d_gene: TRBD1
j_gene: TRBJ1-2
abundance: once
CDR3aa: CASRGQGHGYTF
CDR3nt: TGTGCCAGCAGAGGACAGGGTCATGGCTACACCTTC

v_gene: TRBV28
d_gene: .
j_gene: TRBJ1-1
abundance: .
CDR3aa: CASSPRITEAFF
CDR3nt: TGTGCCAGCAGTCCCCGCATCACTGAAGCTTTCTTT

v_gene: TRBV7-2
d_gene: .
j_gene: TRBJ1-1
abundance: .
CDR3aa: CASSLRGSRTEAFF
CDR3nt: TGTGCCAGCAGCTTAAGGGGGTCCAGAACTGAAGCTTTCTTT

v_gene: TRBV5-6
d_gene: TRBD1
j_gene: TRBJ1-5
abundance: .
CDR3aa: CASSVGTARAQPQHF
CDR3nt: TGTGCCAGCAGCGTAGGGACAGCCCGGGCTCAGCCCCAGCATTTT

v_gene: TRBV4-2
d_gene: .
j_gene: TRBJ2-1
abundance: .
CDR3aa: CASSLRTGNNEQFF
CDR3nt: TGTGCCAGCAGCCTCCGGACTGGAAACAATGAGCAGTTCTTC

v_gene: TRBV27
d_gene: TRBD1
j_gene: TRBJ2-2
abundance: .
CDR3aa: CASSKLYRDSPNTGELFF
CDR3nt: TGTGCCAGCAGTAAGCTATACCGGGACAGCCCGAACACCGGGGAGCTGTTTTTT

v_gene: TRBV4-3
d_gene: .
j_gene: TRBJ1-3
abundance: .
CDR3aa: CASRVDRTSGNTIYF
CDR3nt: TGCGCCAGCAGAGTAGACAGGACCTCTGGAAACACCATATATTTT

v_gene: TRBV6-6
d_gene: .
j_gene: TRBJ2-7
abundance: .
CDR3aa: CASSYSKWETYEQYF
CDR3nt: TGTGCCAGCAGTTACTCGAAGTGGGAGACCTACGAGCAGTACTTC

v_gene: TRBV6-1
d_gene: .
j_gene: TRBJ1-6
abundance: once
CDR3aa: CASSDTGNSPLHF
CDR3nt: TGTGCCAGCAGTGATACAGGGAATTCACCCCTCCACTTT

v_gene: TRBV10-3
d_gene: .
j_gene: TRBJ2-2
abundance: .
CDR3aa: CAITGGTTGELFF
CDR3nt: TGTGCCATCACGGGCGGGACCACCGGGGAGCTGTTTTTT

v_gene: TRBV7-2
d_gene: .
j_gene: TRBJ1-2
abundance: .
CDR3aa: CASSLALQGRYGYTF
CDR3nt: TGTGCCAGCAGCTTAGCGCTCCAGGGCCGTTATGGCTACACCTTC

v_gene: TRBV11-1
d_gene: .
j_gene: TRBJ1-2
abundance: few
CDR3aa: CASSYSGVFYGYTF
CDR3nt: TGTGCCAGCAGCTACTCAGGGGTTTTCTATGGCTACACCTTC

v_gene: TRBV11-3
d_gene: .
j_gene: TRBJ2-1
abundance: .
CDR3aa: CASSRRANEQFF
CDR3nt: TGTGCCAGCAGTCGTCGCGCTAATGAGCAGTTCTTC

v_gene: TRBV7-9
d_gene: TRBD1
j_gene: TRBJ2-1
abundance: .
CDR3aa: CASSHDRGSYNEQFF
CDR3nt: TGTGCCAGCAGCCACGACAGGGGTTCCTACAATGAGCAGTTCTTC

v_gene: TRBV14
d_gene: TRBD1
j_gene: TRBJ1-2
abundance: .
CDR3aa: CASSPGQGASGYTF
CDR3nt: TGTGCCAGCAGCCCCGGACAGGGGGCGAGTGGCTACACCTTC

v_gene: TRBV9
d_gene: TRBD2
j_gene: TRBJ2-3
abundance: .
CDR3aa: CASSVTSGGADTQYF
CDR3nt: TGTGCCAGCAGCGTCACTAGCGGGGGGGCTGATACGCAGTATTTT

v_gene: TRBV7-2
d_gene: .
j_gene: TRBJ2-1
abundance: .
CDR3aa: CASSPSSASSYNEQFF
CDR3nt: TGTGCCAGCAGCCCCAGCTCGGCCAGCTCCTACAATGAGCAGTTCTTC

v_gene: TRBV7-9
d_gene: TRBD2
j_gene: TRBJ2-3
abundance: .
CDR3aa: CASSFRGGGTDTQYF
CDR3nt: TGTGCCAGCAGCTTCCGGGGGGGCGGAACAGATACGCAGTATTTT

v_gene: TRBV27
d_gene: .
j_gene: TRBJ2-3
abundance: .
CDR3aa: CASSLSQIMGFTDTQYF
CDR3nt: TGTGCCAGCAGTTTATCGCAGATCATGGGATTCACAGATACGCAGTATTTT

v_gene: TRBV5-1
d_gene: .
j_gene: TRBJ1-2
abundance: .
CDR3aa: CASTAGIRPGGYTF
CDR3nt: TGCGCCAGCACCGCGGGGATTCGGCCTGGTGGCTACACCTTC

v_gene: TRBV4-3
d_gene: .
j_gene: TRBJ2-2
abundance: .
CDR3aa: CASSPTAGSTGELFF
CDR3nt: TGCGCCAGCAGCCCGACGGCAGGGAGCACCGGGGAGCTGTTTTTT

v_gene: TRBV6-5
d_gene: .
j_gene: TRBJ2-7
abundance: .
CDR3aa: CASTLGQAYEQYF
CDR3nt: TGTGCCAGCACCCTCGGACAAGCCTACGAGCAGTACTTC

v_gene: TRBV27
d_gene: .
j_gene: TRBJ1-2
abundance: .
CDR3aa: CASSSNQMRGGYTF
CDR3nt: TGTGCCAGCAGTTCCAATCAGATGCGTGGTGGCTACACCTTC

v_gene: TRBV7-9
d_gene: .
j_gene: TRBJ2-7
abundance: .
CDR3aa: CASSMGLFGEQYF
CDR3nt: TGTGCCAGCAGCATGGGACTGTTCGGCGAGCAGTACTTC

v_gene: TRBV12-3/TRBV12-4
d_gene: .
j_gene: TRBJ1-1
abundance: .
CDR3aa: CASSPLGTEAFF
CDR3nt: TGTGCCAGCAGTCCCCTTGGTACTGAAGCTTTCTTT